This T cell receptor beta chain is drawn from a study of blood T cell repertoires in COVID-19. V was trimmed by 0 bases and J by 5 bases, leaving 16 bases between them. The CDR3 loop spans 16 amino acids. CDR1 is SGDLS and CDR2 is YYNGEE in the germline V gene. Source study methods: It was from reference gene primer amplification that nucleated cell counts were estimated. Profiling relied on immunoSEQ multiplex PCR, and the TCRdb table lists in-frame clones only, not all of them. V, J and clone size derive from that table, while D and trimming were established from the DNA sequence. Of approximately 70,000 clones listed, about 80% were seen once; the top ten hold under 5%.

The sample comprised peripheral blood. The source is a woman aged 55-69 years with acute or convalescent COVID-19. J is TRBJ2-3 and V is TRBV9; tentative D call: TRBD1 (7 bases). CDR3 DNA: TGTGCCAGCAGCGTAGTGGAGGGGGCGATGGGAGATACGCAGTATTTT. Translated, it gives CASSVVEGAMGDTQYF.